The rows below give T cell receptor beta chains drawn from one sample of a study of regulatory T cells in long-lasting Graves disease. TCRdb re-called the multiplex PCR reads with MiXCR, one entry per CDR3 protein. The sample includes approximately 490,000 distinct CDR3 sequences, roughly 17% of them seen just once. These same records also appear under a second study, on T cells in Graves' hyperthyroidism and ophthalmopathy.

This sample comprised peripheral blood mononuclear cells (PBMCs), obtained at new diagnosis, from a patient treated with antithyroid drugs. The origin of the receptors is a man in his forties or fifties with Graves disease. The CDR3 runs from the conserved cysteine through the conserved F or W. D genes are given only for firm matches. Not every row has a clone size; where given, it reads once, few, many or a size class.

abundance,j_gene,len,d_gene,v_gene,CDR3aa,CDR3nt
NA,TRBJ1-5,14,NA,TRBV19,CASSTSTGSQPQHF,TGTGCCAGTAGTACCTCGACAGGCAGCCAGCCCCAGCATTTT
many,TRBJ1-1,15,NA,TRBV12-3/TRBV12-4,CASSPLSGGNTEAFF,TGTGCCAGCAGCCCACTGTCGGGCGGGAACACTGAAGCTTTCTTT
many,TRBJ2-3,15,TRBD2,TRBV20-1,CSAGPGTSGTDTQYF,TGCAGTGCCGGTCCCGGGACTAGCGGCACAGATACGCAGTATTTT
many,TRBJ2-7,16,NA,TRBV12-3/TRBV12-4,CASSLANREMGYEQYF,TGTGCCAGCAGTTTGGCCAACAGAGAGATGGGGTACGAGCAGTACTTC
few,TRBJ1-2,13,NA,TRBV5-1,CATTPMTGYGYTF,TGCGCCACCACCCCAATGACAGGCTATGGCTACACCTTC
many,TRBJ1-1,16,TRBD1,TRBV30,CAWESWDSYRNTEAFF,TGTGCCTGGGAGTCCTGGGACAGTTACCGGAACACTGAAGCTTTCTTT
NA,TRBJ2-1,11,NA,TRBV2,CASSVLDEQFF,TGTGCCAGCAGTGTTCTGGATGAGCAGTTCTTC
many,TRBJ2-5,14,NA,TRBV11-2,CASSRRRAGETQYF,TGTGCCAGCAGCCGCCGGAGGGCCGGGGAGACCCAGTACTTC
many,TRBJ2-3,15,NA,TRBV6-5,CASSYSGWKLDTQYF,TGTGCCAGCAGTTATTCGGGCTGGAAACTAGATACGCAGTATTTT
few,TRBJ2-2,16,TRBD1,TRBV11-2,CASSFRDRGLGGELFF,TGTGCCAGCAGCTTCCGGGACAGGGGGCTGGGCGGGGAGCTGTTTTTT
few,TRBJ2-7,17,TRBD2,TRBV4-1,CASSQTTGTSGTYEQYF,TGCGCCAGCAGCCAAACAACCGGGACTAGCGGGACCTACGAGCAGTACTTC
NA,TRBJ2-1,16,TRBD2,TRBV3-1,CASSQPAGVLYNEQFF,TGTGCCAGCAGCCAACCAGCGGGGGTTCTTTACAATGAGCAGTTCTTC
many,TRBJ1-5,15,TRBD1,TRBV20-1,CSARSITGGGQPQHF,TGCAGTGCTAGATCAATAACAGGGGGCGGTCAGCCCCAGCATTTT
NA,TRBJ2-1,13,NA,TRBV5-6,CASSLGSAPKQFF,TGTGCCAGCAGCTTGGGATCGGCCCCCAAGCAGTTCTTC
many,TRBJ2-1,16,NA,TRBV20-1,CSASGRARATRNEQFF,TGCAGTGCTAGTGGGCGTGCGCGGGCGACACGGAATGAGCAGTTCTTC
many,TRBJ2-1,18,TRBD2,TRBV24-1,CATSDPGTSGSVYNEQFF,TGTGCCACCAGTGACCCCGGGACTAGCGGGAGTGTCTACAATGAGCAGTTCTTC
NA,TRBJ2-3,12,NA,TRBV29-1,CSVAGEVDTQYF,TGCAGCGTTGCTGGGGAAGTTGATACGCAGTATTTT
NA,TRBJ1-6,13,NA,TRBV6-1,CASKERYNSPLHF,TGTGCCAGCAAGGAACGCTATAATTCACCCCTCCACTTT
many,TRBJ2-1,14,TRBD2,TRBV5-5,CASSFGTSGNEQFF,TGTGCCAGCAGCTTCGGGACTAGCGGGAATGAGCAGTTCTTC
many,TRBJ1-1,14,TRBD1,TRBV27,CASRGTGGVTEAFF,TGTGCCAGCAGGGGAACAGGGGGCGTAACTGAAGCTTTCTTT
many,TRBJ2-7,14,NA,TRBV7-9,CASSSNPLAYEQYF,TGTGCCAGCAGCTCGAATCCTCTAGCCTACGAGCAGTACTTC
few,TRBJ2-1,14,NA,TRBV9,CASSVVVQGGEQFF,TGTGCCAGCAGCGTAGTCGTACAGGGTGGTGAGCAGTTCTTC
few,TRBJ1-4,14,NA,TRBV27,CASTSAATNEKLFF,TGTGCCAGCACCTCGGCAGCAACTAATGAAAAACTGTTTTTT